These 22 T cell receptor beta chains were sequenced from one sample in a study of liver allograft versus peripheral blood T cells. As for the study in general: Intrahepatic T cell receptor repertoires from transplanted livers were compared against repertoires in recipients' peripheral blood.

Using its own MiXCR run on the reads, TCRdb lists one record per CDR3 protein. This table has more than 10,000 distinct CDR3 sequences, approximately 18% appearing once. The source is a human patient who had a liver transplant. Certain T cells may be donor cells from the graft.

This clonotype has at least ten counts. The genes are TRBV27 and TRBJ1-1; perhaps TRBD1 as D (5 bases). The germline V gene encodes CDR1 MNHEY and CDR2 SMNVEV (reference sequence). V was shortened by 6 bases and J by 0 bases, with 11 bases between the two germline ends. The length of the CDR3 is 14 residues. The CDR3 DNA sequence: TGTGCCAGCAGCTTGGCAGGGATGAACACTGAAGCTTTCTTT. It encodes CASSLAGMNTEAFF.

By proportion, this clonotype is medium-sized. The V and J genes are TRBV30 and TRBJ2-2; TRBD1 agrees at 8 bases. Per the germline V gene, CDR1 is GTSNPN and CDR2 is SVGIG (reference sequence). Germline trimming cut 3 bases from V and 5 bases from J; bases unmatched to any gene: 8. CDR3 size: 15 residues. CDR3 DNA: TGTGCCTGGAGCCGGACAGGGCCTGGAACCGGGGAGCTGTTTTTT. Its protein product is CAWSRTGPGTGELFF.

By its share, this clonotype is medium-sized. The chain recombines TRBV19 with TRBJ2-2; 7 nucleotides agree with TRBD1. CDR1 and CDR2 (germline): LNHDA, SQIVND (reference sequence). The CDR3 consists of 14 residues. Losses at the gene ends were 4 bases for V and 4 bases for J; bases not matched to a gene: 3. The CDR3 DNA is TGTGCCAGTAGTAATCAGGGGGTCACCGGGGAGCTGTTTTTT. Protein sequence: CASSNQGVTGELFF.

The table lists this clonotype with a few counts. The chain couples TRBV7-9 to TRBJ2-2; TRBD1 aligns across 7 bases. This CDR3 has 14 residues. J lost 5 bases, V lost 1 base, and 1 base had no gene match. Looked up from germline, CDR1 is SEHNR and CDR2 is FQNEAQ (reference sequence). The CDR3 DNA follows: TGTGCCAGCAGCTTAGAGGGGGCGACCGGGGAGCTGTTTTTT. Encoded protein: CASSLEGATGELFF.

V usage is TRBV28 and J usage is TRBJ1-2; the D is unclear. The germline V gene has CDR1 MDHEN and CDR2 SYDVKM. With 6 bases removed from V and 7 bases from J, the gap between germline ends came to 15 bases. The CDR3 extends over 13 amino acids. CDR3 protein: CASRTPSGSGYTF. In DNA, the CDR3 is TGTGCCAGCAGAACCCCCTCCGGAAGTGGCTACACCTTC.

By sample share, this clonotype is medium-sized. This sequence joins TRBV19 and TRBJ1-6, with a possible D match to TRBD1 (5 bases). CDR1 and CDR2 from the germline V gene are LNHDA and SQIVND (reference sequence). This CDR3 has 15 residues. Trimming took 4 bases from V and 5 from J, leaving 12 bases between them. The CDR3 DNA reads TGTGCCAGTAGTACCTCGGGACGCAATAATTCACCCCTCCACTTT. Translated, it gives CASSTSGRNNSPLHF.

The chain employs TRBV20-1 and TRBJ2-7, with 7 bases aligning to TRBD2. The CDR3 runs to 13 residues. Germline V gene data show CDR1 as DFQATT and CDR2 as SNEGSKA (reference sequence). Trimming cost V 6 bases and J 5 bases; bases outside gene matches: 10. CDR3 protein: CSAGGESGDEQYF. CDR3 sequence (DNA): TGCAGTGCGGGAGGGGAGTCGGGGGACGAGCAGTACTTC.

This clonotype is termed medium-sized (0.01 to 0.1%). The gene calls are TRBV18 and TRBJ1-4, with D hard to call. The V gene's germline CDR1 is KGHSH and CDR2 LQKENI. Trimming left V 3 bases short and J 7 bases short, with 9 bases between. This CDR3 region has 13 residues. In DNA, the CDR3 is TGTGCCAGCTCACCTAGGGAAGGTGAAAAACTGTTTTTT. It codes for CASSPREGEKLFF. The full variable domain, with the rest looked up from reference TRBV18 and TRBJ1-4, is NAGVMQNPRHLVRRRGQEARLRCSPMKGHSHVYWYRQLPEEGLKFMVYLQKENIIDESGMPKERFSAEFPKEGPSILRIQQVVRGDSAAYFCASSPREGEKLFFGSGTQLSVL.

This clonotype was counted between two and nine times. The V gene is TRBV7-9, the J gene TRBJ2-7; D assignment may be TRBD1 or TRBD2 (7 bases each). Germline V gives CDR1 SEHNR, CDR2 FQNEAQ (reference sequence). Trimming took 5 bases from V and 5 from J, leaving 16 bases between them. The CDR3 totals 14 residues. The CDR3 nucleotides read TGTGCCAGCAGCGCAGGGGGGGCGCGAAACGAGCAGTACTTC. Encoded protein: CASSAGGARNEQYF. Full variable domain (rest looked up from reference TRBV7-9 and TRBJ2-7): DTGVSQNPRHKITKRGQNVTFRCDPISEHNRLYWYRQTLGQGPEFLTYFQNEAQLEKSRLLSDRFSAERPKGSFSTLEIQRTEQGDSAMYLCASSAGGARNEQYFGPGTRLTVT.

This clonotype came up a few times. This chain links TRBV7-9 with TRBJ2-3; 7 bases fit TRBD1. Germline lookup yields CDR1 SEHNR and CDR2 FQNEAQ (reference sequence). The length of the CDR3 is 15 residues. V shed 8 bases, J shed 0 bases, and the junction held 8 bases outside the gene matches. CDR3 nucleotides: TGTGCCAGCTTTACCCCAGGGGGAAGCACAGATACGCAGTATTTT. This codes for CASFTPGGSTDTQYF.

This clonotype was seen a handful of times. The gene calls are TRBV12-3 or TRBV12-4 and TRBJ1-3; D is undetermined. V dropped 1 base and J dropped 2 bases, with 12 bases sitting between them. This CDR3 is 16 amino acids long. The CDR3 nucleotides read TGTGCCAGCAGTTTAGAGGAACTTCATACTGGAAACACCATATATTTT. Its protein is CASSLEELHTGNTIYF.

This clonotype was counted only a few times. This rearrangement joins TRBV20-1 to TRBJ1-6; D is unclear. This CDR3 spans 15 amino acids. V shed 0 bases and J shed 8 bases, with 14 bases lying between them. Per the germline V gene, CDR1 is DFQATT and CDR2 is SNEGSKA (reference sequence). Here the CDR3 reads CSARDRTLGYSPLHF. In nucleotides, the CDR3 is TGCAGTGCTAGAGATAGAACGCTCGGCTATTCACCCCTCCACTTT.

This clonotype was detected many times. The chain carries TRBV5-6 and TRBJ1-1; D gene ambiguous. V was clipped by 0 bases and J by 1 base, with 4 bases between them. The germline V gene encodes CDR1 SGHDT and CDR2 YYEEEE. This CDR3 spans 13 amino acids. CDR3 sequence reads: CASSLGWNTEAFF. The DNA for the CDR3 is TGTGCCAGCAGCTTGGGGTGGAACACTGAAGCTTTCTTT.

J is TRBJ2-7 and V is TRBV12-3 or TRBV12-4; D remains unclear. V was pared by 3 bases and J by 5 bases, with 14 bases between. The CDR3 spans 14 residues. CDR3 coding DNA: TGTGCCAGCAGTTTGTGGCGGAGCACCCACGAGCAGTACTTC. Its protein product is CASSLWRSTHEQYF.

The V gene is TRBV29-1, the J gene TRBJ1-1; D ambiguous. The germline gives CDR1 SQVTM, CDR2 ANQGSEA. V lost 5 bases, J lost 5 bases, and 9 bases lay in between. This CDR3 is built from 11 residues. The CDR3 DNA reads TGCAGCGTTTCAGTTTGGACTGAAGCTTTCTTT. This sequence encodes CSVSVWTEAFF. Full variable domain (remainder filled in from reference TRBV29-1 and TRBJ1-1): SAVISQKPSRDICQRGTSLTIQCQVDSQVTMMFWYRQQPGQSLTLIATANQGSEATYESGFVIDKFPISRPNLTFSTLTVSNMSPEDSSIYLCSVSVWTEAFFGQGTRLTVV.

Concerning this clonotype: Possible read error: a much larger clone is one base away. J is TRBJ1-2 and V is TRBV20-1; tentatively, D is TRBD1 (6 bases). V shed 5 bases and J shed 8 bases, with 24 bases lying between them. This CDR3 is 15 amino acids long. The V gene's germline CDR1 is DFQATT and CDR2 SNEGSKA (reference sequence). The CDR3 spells CSASLDGSRGYGYTF. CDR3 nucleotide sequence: TGCAGTGCTTCCCTGGACGGTAGCAGGGGATACGGCTACACCTTC.

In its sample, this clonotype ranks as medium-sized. The CDR3 sequence is CASSMGQASFGANVLTF. In nucleotides, the CDR3 is TGTGCCAGTAGTATGGGACAGGCCTCGTTCGGGGCCAACGTCCTGACTTTC. This chain uses TRBV19 with TRBJ2-6; 8 bases are shared with TRBD1. In germline, CDR1 is LNHDA, CDR2 SQIVND (reference sequence). This CDR3 has 17 amino acids. With V trimmed by 3 bases and J by 4 bases, 8 bases remained unmatched.

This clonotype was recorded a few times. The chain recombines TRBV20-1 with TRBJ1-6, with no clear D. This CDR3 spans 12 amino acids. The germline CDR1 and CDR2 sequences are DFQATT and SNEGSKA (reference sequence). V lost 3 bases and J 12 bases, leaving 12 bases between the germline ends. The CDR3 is CSASIMGGPLHF. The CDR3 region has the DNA TGCAGTGCTAGTATTATGGGCGGACCCCTCCACTTT.

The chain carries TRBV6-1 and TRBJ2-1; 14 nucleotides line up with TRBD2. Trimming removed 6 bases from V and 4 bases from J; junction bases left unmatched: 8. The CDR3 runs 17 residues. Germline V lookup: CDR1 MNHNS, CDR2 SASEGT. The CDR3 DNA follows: TGTGCCAGCAGGGAGCGACTAGCGGGGGGGACTTACAATGAGCAGTTCTTC. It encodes CASRERLAGGTYNEQFF.

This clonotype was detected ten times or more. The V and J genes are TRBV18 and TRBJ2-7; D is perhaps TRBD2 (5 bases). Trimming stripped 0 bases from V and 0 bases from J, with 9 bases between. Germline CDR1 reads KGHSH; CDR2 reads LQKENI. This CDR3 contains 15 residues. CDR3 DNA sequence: TGTGCCAGCTCACCACCGTCCGGGATCTCCTACGAGCAGTACTTC. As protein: CASSPPSGISYEQYF.

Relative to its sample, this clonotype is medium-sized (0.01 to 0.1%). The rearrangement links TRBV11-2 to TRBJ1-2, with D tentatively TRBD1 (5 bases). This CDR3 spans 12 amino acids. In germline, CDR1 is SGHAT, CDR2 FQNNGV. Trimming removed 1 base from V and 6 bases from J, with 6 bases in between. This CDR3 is CASSLGRDGYTF. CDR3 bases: TGTGCCAGCAGCTTAGGCAGGGATGGCTACACCTTC.

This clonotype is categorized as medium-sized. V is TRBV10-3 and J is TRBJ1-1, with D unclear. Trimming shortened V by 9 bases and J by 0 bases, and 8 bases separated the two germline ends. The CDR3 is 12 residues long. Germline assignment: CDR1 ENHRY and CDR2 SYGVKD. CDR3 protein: CAIQSVNTEAFF. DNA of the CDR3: TGTGCCATTCAGAGTGTGAACACTGAAGCTTTCTTT.